Listed below are T cell receptor beta chains from one sample, sequenced in a study of cytomegalovirus exposure and HLA in healthy donors. Clones were read by immunoSEQ multiplex PCR, and TCRdb kept only the in-frame ones, dropping some. This sample has about 160,000 clones, with over 70% found just once. The sequenced material came from PBMCs. The receptors come from a male donor in good health and CMV-seropositive. CDR3s include the opening cysteine and the closing phenylalanine or tryptophan. Fields, in order: V gene, CDR3 protein.

v_call: TRBV5-1; cdr3_aa: CASSLAQGTGEQYF
v_call: TRBV7-9; cdr3_aa: CASSGKTGNTEAFF
v_call: TRBV9; cdr3_aa: CASSAGGNTEAFF
v_call: TRBV2; cdr3_aa: CASSALAGGNTGELFF
v_call: TRBV11-2; cdr3_aa: CASSGGQGSANTEAFF
v_call: TRBV7-9; cdr3_aa: CASSLGPQGYGYTF
v_call: TRBV6-6; cdr3_aa: CASSYGQGSQPQHF
v_call: TRBV7-3; cdr3_aa: CASSLTGGGIYEQYF
v_call: TRBV2; cdr3_aa: CASSEARGSQETQYF
v_call: TRBV9; cdr3_aa: CASRSGGLGNYGYTF
v_call: TRBV6-6; cdr3_aa: CASSYTGTQNTEAFF
v_call: TRBV5-1; cdr3_aa: CASSLRRDRGEQFF
v_call: TRBV6-4; cdr3_aa: CASSAIPGGTDTQYF
v_call: TRBV4-1; cdr3_aa: CASSQEPLYSGGENEQFF